This is a list of T cell receptor beta chains from one sample in a study of blood T cell repertoires in COVID-19. TCRdb keeps only in-frame clones here, not all; method: immunoSEQ multiplex PCR. The data show tens of thousands of clones, 84% seen once. Sample: peripheral blood. All receptors come from a man in his fifties with acute or convalescent COVID-19. Each CDR3 is given with its conserved first and last residue. The D gene is left open where the match is weak. Where a row states a size, it is once, few, many or the class of an expanded clone; other rows omit it.

V,D,J,size,CDR3,DNA
TRBV4-1,TRBD2,TRBJ2-3,.,CASSQRLALDTQYF,TGCGCCAGCAGCCAGAGACTAGCGTTAGATACGCAGTATTTT
TRBV6-5,TRBD1,TRBJ2-1,.,CASSSDRGGDNEQFF,TGTGCCAGCAGTTCCGACAGGGGGGGTGACAATGAGCAGTTCTTC
TRBV11-2,TRBD1,TRBJ1-1,few,CASSLMTGSTEAFF,TGTGCCAGCAGCTTAATGACAGGGAGTACTGAAGCTTTCTTT
TRBV14,.,TRBJ1-2,.,CASSQEWDYTGYTF,TGTGCCAGCAGCCAAGAGTGGGACTACACGGGCTACACCTTC
TRBV3-1/TRBV3-2,.,TRBJ1-3,.,CASSQDRGIYF,TGTGCCAGCAGCCAAGACCGAGGCATATATTTT
TRBV11-2,.,TRBJ1-2,.,CASSLDRGTSGYTF,TGTGCCAGCAGCTTAGATCGTGGGACAAGTGGCTACACCTTC
TRBV28,TRBD1,TRBJ1-4,.,CASRGADRGFEKLFF,TGTGCCAGCAGGGGGGCGGACAGGGGATTTGAAAAACTGTTTTTT
TRBV28,TRBD1,TRBJ2-3,.,CASSQDRGLSDTQYF,TGTGCCAGCAGTCAGGACAGGGGTTTATCAGATACGCAGTATTTT
TRBV7-9,.,TRBJ1-2,few,CASSPWTEDGYTF,TGTGCCAGCAGCCCGTGGACAGAGGATGGCTACACCTTC
TRBV14,.,TRBJ2-1,.,CASSQGGTVYNEQFF,TGTGCCAGCAGCCAAGGGGGGACTGTCTACAATGAGCAGTTCTTC
TRBV10-3,TRBD2,TRBJ2-1,once,CAISLTGLAGNEQFF,TGTGCCATCTCACTCACGGGACTAGCGGGGAATGAGCAGTTCTTC
TRBV5-6,.,TRBJ1-1,.,CASSRRGGRDMNTEAFF,TGTGCCAGCAGCCGCCGAGGTGGGAGGGACATGAACACTGAAGCTTTCTTT
TRBV2,.,TRBJ2-6,.,CASSASSGANVLTF,TGTGCCAGCAGTGCCAGCTCTGGGGCCAACGTCCTGACTTTC
TRBV23-1,TRBD1,TRBJ2-5,once,CASSHPGQGQETQYF,TGCGCCAGCAGTCACCCCGGACAGGGTCAAGAGACCCAGTACTTC
TRBV19,TRBD1,TRBJ2-5,.,CASSPGTGWGETQYF,TGTGCCAGTAGCCCCGGGACAGGGTGGGGAGAGACCCAGTACTTC
TRBV28,.,TRBJ1-1,.,CASSLYARGGITEAFF,TGTGCCAGCAGTTTATATGCTAGGGGAGGGATCACTGAAGCTTTCTTT
TRBV6-5,.,TRBJ1-6,few,CASSYSLNGVSPLHF,TGTGCCAGCAGTTACTCCCTAAACGGGGTTTCACCCCTCCACTTT
TRBV12-5,TRBD2,TRBJ2-3,.,CASGLVGLAGRDTQYF,TGTGCTAGTGGTTTGGTAGGGCTAGCGGGACGAGATACGCAGTATTTT
TRBV5-1,.,TRBJ1-4,.,CASSSGTNNEKLFF,TGCGCCAGCAGCTCGGGGACAAATAATGAAAAACTGTTTTTT
TRBV5-1,TRBD2,TRBJ2-7,.,CASSVSVLAGSYEQYF,TGCGCCAGCAGCGTCTCCGTACTAGCGGGCTCCTACGAGCAGTACTTC
TRBV5-1,TRBD2,TRBJ2-3,.,CASSPGGDTDTQYF,TGCGCCAGCAGCCCGGGGGGGGATACAGATACGCAGTATTTT
TRBV7-8,.,TRBJ2-7,.,CASSLAEGYEQYF,TGTGCCAGCAGCTTAGCGGAGGGGTACGAGCAGTACTTC
TRBV18,.,TRBJ2-3,.,CASSARRVTDTQYF,TGTGCCAGCTCAGCCCGCAGGGTCACAGATACGCAGTATTTT
TRBV11-2,TRBD1,TRBJ1-1,.,CASSLDPGQGAHTEAFF,TGTGCCAGCAGCTTAGACCCGGGACAGGGGGCTCACACTGAAGCTTTCTTT
TRBV4-1,TRBD1,TRBJ2-5,.,CASSPGQVRETQYF,TGCGCCAGCAGCCCTGGACAGGTTCGGGAGACCCAGTACTTC
TRBV2,TRBD2,TRBJ2-7,.,CASTSTSGRTEQYF,TGTGCCAGCACTTCGACTAGCGGGAGAACCGAGCAGTACTTC
TRBV28,TRBD1,TRBJ2-3,.,CASSRQGSTDTQYF,TGTGCCAGCAGTAGACAGGGAAGCACAGATACGCAGTATTTT
TRBV5-1,.,TRBJ1-3,few,CASSPNPSSGNTIYF,TGCGCCAGCAGCCCCAATCCTAGCTCTGGAAACACCATATATTTT
TRBV5-1,TRBD1,TRBJ2-1,.,CASQDRGRLNEQFF,TGCGCCAGCCAGGACAGGGGGCGCTTAAATGAGCAGTTCTTC
TRBV11-2,.,TRBJ1-4,.,CASSLDGAYNEKLFF,TGTGCCAGCAGCTTAGATGGAGCCTATAATGAAAAACTGTTTTTT
TRBV14,.,TRBJ2-1,.,CASSHGGKVEQFF,TGTGCCAGCAGCCATGGGGGCAAGGTTGAGCAGTTCTTC
TRBV7-9,TRBD2,TRBJ2-5,few,CASGGLAPGPQYF,TGTGCCAGCGGGGGACTAGCGCCTGGTCCCCAGTACTTC